The 26 T cell receptor beta chains presented below share a single source sample, sequenced in a study of T cell repertoires in cytomegalovirus infection. TCRdb recomputed calls from the reads with MiXCR, one row per CDR3 protein. The sample lists 80,000 to 130,000 distinct CDR3 sequences; around a quarter were seen once. Sequencing was carried out using CD8+ T cells from PBMCs. These receptors were obtained from a human donor in good health (CMV status not recorded). Some clones in this sample may be carry-over from other donors' samples.

This clonotype was recorded a few times. The chain carries TRBV4-3 and TRBJ2-7; 7 bases match TRBD1. V lost 0 bases and J lost 2; bases outside the gene matches: 4. The CDR3 sequence is 15 residues long. CDR1 LGHNA and CDR2 YSLEER come from the germline V gene. CDR3: CASSQDRQGAYEQYF. In nucleotides, the CDR3 is TGCGCCAGCAGCCAAGATCGGCAGGGGGCCTACGAGCAGTACTTC.

This clonotype was counted only a few times. The gene calls are TRBV27 and TRBJ2-7; 7 bases map to TRBD2. V was pared by 2 bases and J by 2 bases, with 12 bases of the junction left unmatched. The CDR3 contains 17 residues. The germline CDR1 and CDR2 sequences are MNHEY and SMNVEV (reference sequence). The DNA for the CDR3 is TGTGCCAGCAGTTTACGTCGAGACGGGAGGAAAGCCTACGAGCAGTACTTC. This gives the protein CASSLRRDGRKAYEQYF.

The rearrangement links TRBV20-1 to TRBJ2-5; possibly TRBD2 for D (5 bases). The CDR3 length is 12 residues. Germline V CDR1 and CDR2: DFQATT, SNEGSKA (reference sequence). Trimming pared 4 bases from V and 5 bases from J, leaving 11 bases between. CDR3 protein: CSATGEGETQYF. The CDR3, as DNA: TGCAGTGCTACTGGCGAGGGCGAGACCCAGTACTTC.

Points on this clonotype: A read error may be the cause here, since a much bigger clone is one base away. This sequence joins TRBV11-3 and TRBJ2-1, with D unresolved. The CDR3 has 18 amino acids. Looked up from germline, CDR1 is SGHNT and CDR2 is YENEEA. CDR3 DNA sequence: TGTGCCAGCAGCACCCTGGGTCTTACAATAAGCTCCTACAATGTGCAGTTCTTC. Protein product: CASSTLGLTISSYNVQFF.

The DNA of the CDR3 is TGTGCCGCTTTAGAGGATCTTGTGCAAGAGACCCAGTACTTC. Translation gives CAALEDLVQETQYF. V is TRBV30 and J is TRBJ2-5; D is uncertain. Trimming took off 8 bases at V and 2 bases at J, with 18 bases between the two ends. CDR1 is GTSNPN and CDR2 is SVGIG in the germline V gene (reference sequence). CDR3 length equals 14 residues.

This clonotype occurred a few times. The chain is built from TRBV28 and TRBJ1-1; a possible D gene is TRBD1 (5 bases). V lost 6 bases and J lost 2, with 10 bases in between. This CDR3 is 13 amino acids long. Germline assignment: CDR1 MDHEN and CDR2 SYDVKM. This CDR3 reads CASRDRDNTEAFF. CDR3 bases: TGTGCCAGCAGGGACCGGGACAACACTGAAGCTTTCTTT.

This clonotype was counted a few times. This rearrangement joins TRBV20-1 to TRBJ1-5; a possible D gene is TRBD1 (5 bases). The CDR3 is 15 residues long. V was clipped by 2 bases and J by 0 bases, with 11 bases between them. Germline CDR1 is DFQATT and CDR2 is SNEGSKA (reference sequence). This CDR3 reads CSARSPTDSNQPQHF. The CDR3 region has the DNA TGCAGTGCTAGAAGCCCGACAGATAGCAATCAGCCCCAGCATTTT.

The V and J genes are TRBV28 and TRBJ2-7; TRBD1 agrees at 7 bases. The V and J ends lost 5 bases and 6 bases, in that order; junction bases with no gene match: 10. This CDR3 has 14 residues. Germline CDR1 and CDR2: MDHEN and SYDVKM. The CDR3 DNA follows: TGTGCCAGCAGTCCTAACAGGGGAAGGGGCGAGCAGTACTTC. Its translation: CASSPNRGRGEQYF.

Many counts were recorded for this clonotype. The chain recombines TRBV7-2 with TRBJ2-7, with 10 bases lining up with TRBD2. The germline V gene encodes CDR1 SGHTA and CDR2 FQGNSA. V gave up 1 base and J gave up 1 base; unmatched junction bases: 4. The CDR3 is 16 residues long. For the CDR3, the DNA is TGTGCCAGCAGCTTAGTAAGCGGGGGGGGTTCCTACGAGCAGTACTTC. Translation: CASSLVSGGGSYEQYF.

This clonotype was recorded many times. The chain uses TRBV7-2 and TRBJ1-2; D unresolved. The CDR3 consists of 14 residues. Trimming left V 6 bases short and J 4 bases short, with 15 bases between. Germline V gives CDR1 SGHTA, CDR2 FQGNSA. The CDR3 region is CASSSLASTYGYTF. In nucleotides, the CDR3 is TGTGCCAGCAGTTCCCTGGCTTCGACCTATGGCTACACCTTC.

The chain employs TRBV30 and TRBJ2-7; tentatively, D is TRBD1 or TRBD2 (6 bases each). The CDR3 contains 13 residues. Germline CDR1 and CDR2: GTSNPN and SVGIG (reference sequence). V was pared by 0 bases and J by 6 bases, with 12 bases between. This CDR3 reads CAWSVYGGGEQYF. The DNA for the CDR3 is TGTGCCTGGAGTGTTTACGGGGGCGGCGAGCAGTACTTC.

The chain is built from TRBV7-9 and TRBJ2-7; TRBD2 aligns across 10 bases. This CDR3 is 14 amino acids long. The germline V gene has CDR1 SEHNR and CDR2 FQNEAQ (reference sequence). V lost 5 bases and J lost 6; bases outside the gene matches: 7. CDR3 nucleotide sequence: TGTGCCAGCAGCGGCCCTAGCGGGAGCGGCGAGCAGTACTTC. Protein: CASSGPSGSGEQYF.

There are a few counts of this clonotype. This chain connects TRBV11-2 to TRBJ2-5; no firm D call. V lost 5 bases to trimming and J lost 4 bases, with 5 bases between them. Germline values: CDR1 SGHAT, CDR2 FQNNGV. This CDR3 spans 11 amino acids. For the CDR3, the DNA is TGTGCCAGCAGCAGTTTAGAGACCCAGTACTTC. It codes for CASSSLETQYF.

This clonotype was recorded at least ten times. V and J are TRBV7-6 and TRBJ2-4, with D perhaps being TRBD1 or TRBD2 (7 bases each). There are 14 residues in the CDR3. Per germline, CDR1 SGHVS and CDR2 FNYEAQ. The V gene lost 2 bases and the J gene lost 8 bases, with 13 bases spanning the gap. The CDR3 nucleotides are TGTGCCAGCAGCTTATCGTCAGGGGGGGACATTCAGTACTTC. Its translation: CASSLSSGGDIQYF.

On this clonotype: This may be a read error, as it is one base from a much larger clone. The V and J genes are TRBV7-9 and TRBJ2-7; D is possibly TRBD1 or TRBD2 (5 bases each). The CDR3 length is 13 residues. Germline CDR1 reads SEHNR; CDR2 reads FQNEAQ (reference sequence). CDR3 DNA sequence: TGTGCCAGCACCGGGGACCGATCCTACGAGCTGTACTTC. Encoded protein: CASTGDRSYELYF.

This clonotype came up a few times. The chain couples TRBV28 to TRBJ2-7, with a weak D call TRBD1 (5 bases). V was cut by 7 bases and J by 0 bases, with 13 bases left in between. Germline V gives CDR1 MDHEN, CDR2 SYDVKM. The CDR3 consists of 14 residues. Here the CDR3 reads CASKPPTASYEQYF. Here the CDR3 DNA reads TGTGCCAGCAAACCACCGACAGCCTCCTACGAGCAGTACTTC.

This clonotype was observed a few times. V gene TRBV14 combines with J gene TRBJ1-2; D is unclear. V lost 0 bases and J 7 bases, leaving 12 bases between the germline ends. The CDR3 has 14 residues. The V gene's germline CDR1 is SGHDN and CDR2 FVKESK. The CDR3 loop reads CASSQEAGSVGYTF. The CDR3 DNA reads as TGTGCCAGCAGCCAAGAGGCGGGTTCGGTTGGCTACACCTTC. Filled out from reference TRBV14 and TRBJ1-2, the complete variable domain reads EAGVTQFPSHSVIEKGQTVTLRCDPISGHDNLYWYRRVMGKEIKFLLHFVKESKQDESGMPNNRFLAERTGGTYSTLKVQPAELEDSGVYFCASSQEAGSVGYTFGSGTRLTVV.

The chain uses TRBV7-9 and TRBJ2-7; D ambiguous. The V gene's germline CDR1 is SEHNR and CDR2 FQNEAQ (reference sequence). This CDR3 contains 12 residues. V lost 2 bases and J lost 5, with 7 bases in between. This chain's CDR3 is CASSLRADEQYF. CDR3 bases: TGTGCCAGCAGCTTAAGGGCGGACGAGCAGTACTTC.

The chain has TRBV7-6 and TRBJ1-1, with D uncertain. V was pared by 5 bases and J by 4 bases, with 11 bases between. Germline V gene sequence: CDR1 SGHVS, CDR2 FNYEAQ. CDR3 length: 13 amino acids. The CDR3: CASSPHGSTEAFF. Written as DNA, the CDR3 is TGTGCCAGCAGCCCACACGGTTCCACTGAAGCTTTCTTT.

The rearrangement links TRBV7-8 to TRBJ1-3; D not resolved. Deletions cut 5 bases from V and 0 bases from J, with 8 bases between. The CDR3 length is 14 residues. Germline values: CDR1 SGHVS, CDR2 FQNEAQ. The CDR3: CASSAEASGNTIYF. The DNA for the CDR3 is TGTGCCAGCAGCGCCGAAGCCTCTGGAAACACCATATATTTT. The whole variable domain, remainder taken from reference TRBV7-8 and TRBJ1-3, is GAGVSQSPRYKVAKRGQDVALRCDPISGHVSLFWYQQALGQGPEFLTYFQNEAQLDKSGLPSDRFFAERPEGSVSTLKIQRTQQEDSAVYLCASSAEASGNTIYFGEGSWLTVV.

This chain joins TRBV20-1 and TRBJ2-7; D gene uncertain. CDR1 is DFQATT, CDR2 SNEGSKA, per germline (reference sequence). Trimming took 1 base from V and 2 from J, leaving 12 bases between them. CDR3 length: 14 amino acids. The CDR3 region is CSARGARNAYEQYF. CDR3 in DNA: TGCAGTGCTAGAGGGGCCAGGAATGCCTACGAGCAGTACTTC.

In its sample, this clonotype was seen many times. The chain recombines TRBV7-8 with TRBJ2-1, with D maybe TRBD2 (5 bases). V gave up 2 bases and J gave up 2 bases, with 7 bases separating them. Germline V gene sequence: CDR1 SGHVS, CDR2 FQNEAQ. The CDR3 consists of 14 residues. The CDR3 DNA follows: TGTGCCAGCAGCTTACTCGGGACCTACAATGAGCAGTTCTTC. Its protein product is CASSLLGTYNEQFF.

The CDR3 DNA is TGTGCCAGCAAGGGGGGATGGGGAGACGGCTACACCTTC. Its protein is CASKGGWGDGYTF. This chain links TRBV25-1 with TRBJ1-2; D is perhaps TRBD1 (6 bases). Germline V gives CDR1 MGHDK, CDR2 SYGVNS. The V and J ends lost 7 bases and 8 bases respectively, with 17 bases between them. The CDR3 consists of 13 residues.

V and J are TRBV28 and TRBJ1-6; tentatively, D is TRBD1 (6 bases). Germline V gene data show CDR1 as MDHEN and CDR2 as SYDVKM. There are 17 residues in the CDR3. Deletions cut 6 bases from V and 12 bases from J, with 27 bases between. The CDR3, as DNA: TGTGCCAGCAGCGACCACCCACTAGCGGGGGCGAGTCAACCCCTCCACTTT. As protein: CASSDHPLAGASQPLHF.

The rearrangement links TRBV5-1 to TRBJ2-7, with D unresolved. The germline CDR1 and CDR2 sequences are SGHRS and YFSETQ. The CDR3 is made up of 14 amino acids. Trimming pared 2 bases from V and 0 bases from J, leaving 9 bases between. The CDR3: CASSFEASSYEQYF. CDR3 DNA sequence: TGCGCCAGCAGCTTCGAGGCCAGCTCCTACGAGCAGTACTTC. The whole variable domain, filled in from reference TRBV5-1 and TRBJ2-7, reads KAGVTQTPRYLIKTRGQQVTLSCSPISGHRSVSWYQQTPGQGLQFLFEYFSETQRNKGNFPGRFSGRQFSNSRSEMNVSTLELGDSALYLCASSFEASSYEQYFGPGTRLTVT.

The gene calls are TRBV2 and TRBJ2-3; D is possibly TRBD1 (6 bases). Trimming shortened V by 4 bases and J by 2 bases, and 16 bases separated the two germline ends. Germline CDR1 and CDR2: SNHLY and FYNNEI. This CDR3 has 16 amino acids. This CDR3 reads CASSAADSWNTDTQYF. The CDR3 nucleotides read TGTGCCAGCAGTGCCGCGGACAGCTGGAACACAGATACGCAGTATTTT. The variable domain in full, with the rest retrieved from reference TRBV2 and TRBJ2-3, is EPEVTQTPSHQVTQMGQEVILRCVPISNHLYFYWYRQILGQKVEFLVSFYNNEISEKSEIFDDQFSVERPDGSNFTLKIRSTKLEDSAMYFCASSAADSWNTDTQYFGPGTRLTVL.